What follows are 25 T cell receptor beta chains derived from one specimen sequenced in a study of shared clonotypes between healthy human individuals. Some clones are missing from TCRdb's copy, which holds only in-frame ones; the method was immunoSEQ multiplex PCR. The sample carries some 2,500,000 clones, more than 85% recorded once. The material sequenced was naive CD4+ T cells from PBMCs. Subset of the sample: CD45RA+ positively selected. The receptors derive from a man younger than 35 in good health. Some clones in this sample may be carry-over from other donors' samples.

Of note for this clone: Other DNA sequences in this specimen translate into the identical CDR3. The V call is TRBV6-1, the J call TRBJ2-7; 8 positions agree with TRBD1. V trimming: 6 bases; J trimming: 2 bases; junction bases outside the gene matches: 0. Germline V gives CDR1 MNHNS, CDR2 SASEGT. The length of the CDR3 is 12 residues. CDR3 region: CASRDRAYEQYF. DNA for the CDR3: TGTGCCAGCAGGGACAGGGCCTACGAGCAGTACTTC.

This clone has only one observation. This rearrangement joins TRBV7-2 to TRBJ2-7; 7 positions agree with TRBD1. CDR3 size: 15 residues. V lost 6 bases and J lost 2; bases outside the gene matches: 10. Germline V gene data show CDR1 as SGHTA and CDR2 as FQGNSA. The DNA of the CDR3 is TGTGCCAGCAGATTCGACAGGGCCTCCGCCTACGAGCAGTACTTC. Translating it yields CASRFDRASAYEQYF.

The V gene is TRBV6-4, the J gene TRBJ2-3; 12 nucleotides align to TRBD2. The CDR3 sequence is 19 residues long. V lost 6 bases, J lost 0 bases, and 13 bases stayed unmatched. CDR1 and CDR2 (germline): MRHNA, SNTAGT. For the CDR3, the DNA is TGTGCCAGCAGCATCGGCGGGCTAGCGGGAGGGCTTAGCACAGATACGCAGTATTTT. Its protein product is CASSIGGLAGGLSTDTQYF.

V and J are TRBV5-1 and TRBJ2-2; 11 nucleotides match TRBD2. Germline V lookup: CDR1 SGHRS, CDR2 YFSETQ. With 4 bases clipped from V and 5 bases from J, the junction kept 4 bases outside the gene matches. CDR3 size: 15 residues. Written as DNA, the CDR3 is TGCGCCAGCAGCATACTAGCGGGAGAAACCGGGGAGCTGTTTTTT. Translation gives CASSILAGETGELFF.

This clone appeared a few times. The chain uses TRBV10-1 and TRBJ1-4; D is uncertain. This CDR3 is 15 amino acids long. CDR1 and CDR2 (germline): WNHNN, SYGVQD (reference sequence). The V and J ends lost 6 bases and 5 bases respectively, with 16 bases between them. DNA for the CDR3: TGCGCCAGCAGCGACGGCCGGGGAAAAAATGAAAAACTGTTTTTT. Amino acid sequence: CASSDGRGKNEKLFF.

Concerning this clone itself: Additional DNA sequences in this sample encode the identical CDR3. V and J are TRBV6-6 and TRBJ2-5; D gene uncertain. The length of the CDR3 is 14 residues. V lost 0 bases, J lost 2 bases, and 7 bases lay in between. Germline V lookup: CDR1 MNHNY, CDR2 SVGAGI (reference sequence). The chain's CDR3 is CASSYSGSQETQYF. In DNA form, the CDR3 reads TGTGCCAGCAGTTACTCGGGTAGTCAAGAGACCCAGTACTTC.

The V gene is TRBV5-1, the J gene TRBJ2-7, with TRBD1 matching over 10 bases. The V gene's germline CDR1 is SGHRS and CDR2 YFSETQ. Trimming took 2 bases from V and 7 from J; bases not matched to a gene: 15. The CDR3 has 17 residues. The CDR3 reads CASSLGGGQGPKYEQYF. CDR3 bases: TGCGCCAGCAGCTTAGGTGGGGGACAGGGGCCCAAGTATGAGCAGTACTTC.

CDR3 residues: CASNPSNTYEQYF. CDR3 nucleotides: TGTGCCAGCAACCCCTCGAATACCTACGAGCAGTACTTC. The chain combines TRBV6-6 with TRBJ2-7, with D unclear. Germline V gene lookup returns CDR1 MNHNY and CDR2 SVGAGI (reference sequence). The CDR3 has 13 residues. V shed 7 bases and J shed 2 bases, with 12 bases lying between them.

The chain has TRBV28 and TRBJ2-3, with TRBD2 matching over 8 bases. The CDR3 is 17 residues long. V shed 5 bases and J 6 bases; nucleotides not matched to a gene: 16. The V gene's germline CDR1 is MDHEN and CDR2 SYDVKM. DNA for the CDR3: TGTGCCAGCAGTCGCTCCCCGTGGGCGGGAGGAGTGGATACGCAGTATTTT. Translating it yields CASSRSPWAGGVDTQYF.

This chain connects TRBV30 to TRBJ2-5, with 7 bases aligning to TRBD2. Trimming at V came to 1 base and at J to 7 bases, leaving 3 bases not matched to a gene. This CDR3 is built from 12 residues. Germline-derived CDR1 and CDR2 are GTSNPN and SVGIG (reference sequence). CDR3 coding DNA: TGTGCCTGGAGTGGGGAGGGAGGGACCCAGTACTTC. Protein sequence: CAWSGEGGTQYF.

The rearrangement links TRBV7-9 to TRBJ2-7; possible D gene TRBD2, 7 bases. CDR3 length: 16 residues. V was cut by 3 bases and J by 0 bases, with 15 bases left in between. In germline, CDR1 is SEHNR, CDR2 FQNEAQ (reference sequence). The CDR3 region has the DNA TGTGCCAGCAGCTTGGGGGCGGCGGGAGACTCCTACGAGCAGTACTTC. Its protein is CASSLGAAGDSYEQYF.

As to this clone: Other DNA sequences in the same sample also yield this CDR3. The J gene is TRBJ1-1, the V gene TRBV6-6; unclear D gene. Germline V gene data show CDR1 as MNHNY and CDR2 as SVGAGI (reference sequence). CDR3 length: 11 amino acids. V shed 5 bases and J shed 3 bases, with 4 bases lying between them. The CDR3, as DNA: TGTGCCAGCAGTCAGGACACTGAAGCTTTCTTT. It is translated as CASSQDTEAFF.

V is TRBV5-8 and J is TRBJ1-1; TRBD1 might be the D (5 bases). Deletions cut 7 bases from V and 8 bases from J, with 18 bases between. Germline V CDR1 and CDR2: SGHTS, YDEGEE. This CDR3 spans 13 amino acids. The CDR3 loop reads CASAGVLGNEAFF. CDR3 in DNA: TGTGCCAGCGCGGGGGTCCTGGGAAACGAAGCTTTCTTT.

CDR3 protein: CASRPGGRAANEKLFF. In nucleotides, the CDR3 is TGTGCCAGCAGGCCAGGGGGCCGGGCGGCTAATGAAAAACTGTTTTTT. The chain uses TRBV2 and TRBJ1-4; TRBD1 matches at 8 bases. From germline, CDR1 is SNHLY and CDR2 FYNNEI. The CDR3 totals 16 residues. The V segment lost 6 bases and the J segment 3 bases; nucleotides outside the gene matches: 9.

The count of this clone is one. The chain links TRBV9 to TRBJ2-2, with no clear D. Germline lookup yields CDR1 SGDLS and CDR2 YYNGEE. The CDR3 extends over 14 amino acids. With 0 bases removed from V and 5 bases from J, the gap between germline ends came to 8 bases. The CDR3 loop is CASSVGQPTGELFF. The CDR3 nucleotides read TGTGCCAGCAGCGTAGGGCAGCCGACCGGGGAGCTGTTTTTT.

V is TRBV2 and J is TRBJ1-4, with TRBD1 matching 7 bases. Trimming at V came to 4 bases and at J to 4 bases, leaving 3 bases not matched to a gene. The length of the CDR3 is 14 residues. Germline CDR1 reads SNHLY; CDR2 reads FYNNEI. DNA of the CDR3: TGTGCCAGCAGTGTCACAGGGGTTAATGAAAAACTGTTTTTT. As protein: CASSVTGVNEKLFF.

In this sample, this clone turned up once. J is TRBJ2-7 and V is TRBV28; 9 bases align to TRBD2. This CDR3 has 17 residues. Trimming took 6 bases from V and 4 from J; bases not matched to a gene: 16. Germline values: CDR1 MDHEN, CDR2 SYDVKM. The chain's CDR3 is CASRPWRGGLALYEQYF. The CDR3 DNA reads TGTGCCAGCAGACCTTGGCGAGGGGGACTAGCCTTATACGAGCAGTACTTC.

On this clone itself: Other DNA sequences within the sample encode an identical CDR3. The V gene is TRBV19, the J gene TRBJ2-1; no firm D call. The CDR3 consists of 14 residues. V was pared by 7 bases and J by 0 bases, with 10 bases between. Looked up from germline, CDR1 is LNHDA and CDR2 is SQIVND (reference sequence). CDR3 DNA: TGTGCCAGTACGCCTGCGAGCTCCTACAATGAGCAGTTCTTC. Encoded protein: CASTPASSYNEQFF. The entire variable domain, with the rest obtained from reference TRBV19 and TRBJ2-1, is as follows: DGGITQSPKYLFRKEGQNVTLSCEQNLNHDAMYWYRQDPGQGLRLIYYSQIVNDFQKGDIAEGYSVSREKKESFPLTVTSAQKNPTAFYLCASTPASSYNEQFFGPGTRLTVL.

In this sample, this clone turned up a few times. This chain connects TRBV7-9 to TRBJ2-5, with D perhaps matching TRBD1 or TRBD2 (5 bases each). Germline values: CDR1 SEHNR, CDR2 FQNEAQ (reference sequence). V dropped 2 bases and J dropped 2 bases, with 15 bases sitting between them. This CDR3 is 16 amino acids long. This CDR3 reads CASSLLRPGRQETQYF. DNA for the CDR3: TGTGCCAGCAGCTTATTACGGCCGGGGCGGCAAGAGACCCAGTACTTC. The complete variable domain, with remaining parts taken from reference TRBV7-9 and TRBJ2-5, reads DTGVSQNPRHKITKRGQNVTFRCDPISEHNRLYWYRQTLGQGPEFLTYFQNEAQLEKSRLLSDRFSAERPKGSFSTLEIQRTEQGDSAMYLCASSLLRPGRQETQYFGPGTRLLVL.

The chain joins TRBV28 to TRBJ1-2; a possible D gene is TRBD1 (6 bases). Trimming took off 4 bases at V and 7 bases at J, with 10 bases between the two ends. The germline CDR1 and CDR2 sequences are MDHEN and SYDVKM. This CDR3 region has 12 residues. The CDR3 region has the DNA TGTGCCAGCAGTTATGGACAGACTGGCTACACCTTC. This encodes CASSYGQTGYTF.

The J gene is TRBJ2-1, the V gene TRBV11-3; TRBD2 is a possible D gene (5 bases). Germline CDR1 SGHNT, CDR2 YENEEA. The V end lost 1 base, the J end lost 7 bases, and 20 bases lay between the germline ends. The CDR3 has 17 amino acids. The CDR3, as DNA: TGTGCCAGCAGCTTAGGGTCACCTGGACTTTCAGTGAATGAGCAGTTCTTC. It specifies CASSLGSPGLSVNEQFF.

The gene calls are TRBV15 and TRBJ2-1; the D gene is possibly TRBD2 (5 bases). The CDR3 sequence is 13 residues long. Germline assignment: CDR1 LNHNV and CDR2 YYDKDF (reference sequence). V was shortened by 0 bases and J by 9 bases, with 9 bases between the two germline ends. CDR3 in amino acids: CATSRDIASEQFF. The CDR3 DNA follows: TGTGCCACCAGCAGAGATATAGCGTCTGAGCAGTTCTTC.

This sequence joins TRBV10-3 and TRBJ2-7; no definite D call. The CDR3 sequence is 17 residues long. The germline V and J ends were trimmed by 4 bases and 1 base, with 20 bases remaining between them. CDR1 and CDR2 from the germline V gene are ENHRY and SYGVKD. CDR3 sequence (DNA): TGTGCCATCAGTGCCCCTCGTGTGAGGAGAGAATCCTACGAGCAGTACTTC. Its translation is CAISAPRVRRESYEQYF.

V and J are TRBV27 and TRBJ2-7, with 14 bases that match TRBD2. Germline values: CDR1 MNHEY, CDR2 SMNVEV (reference sequence). The trim removed 2 bases at V and 6 bases at J, leaving 6 bases unmatched. CDR3 size: 16 residues. The CDR3 DNA is TGTGCCAGCAGTTTAGCGGGACTAGCGGGAGATAGCGAGCAGTACTTC. Translation gives CASSLAGLAGDSEQYF.

This chain links TRBV5-6 with TRBJ2-7, with D perhaps matching TRBD1 (5 bases). CDR1 and CDR2 from the germline V gene are SGHDT and YYEEEE. The CDR3 sequence is 15 residues long. V lost 1 base, J lost 3 bases, and 14 bases lay in between. The CDR3 bases are TGTGCCAGCAGCTTGACAGACAGCAGGGACTACGAGCAGTACTTC. Translated: CASSLTDSRDYEQYF. Supplemented by reference TRBV5-6 and TRBJ2-7, the full variable domain reads DAGVTQSPTHLIKTRGQQVTLRCSPKSGHDTVSWYQQALGQGPQFIFQYYEEEERQRGNFPDRFSGHQFPNYSSELNVNALLLGDSALYLCASSLTDSRDYEQYFGPGTRLTVT.